The clone carrying this T cell receptor beta chain has just a few counts. Its specificity is not known. 13 Jbeta primers and 60 Vbeta primers were used for the PCR. As originally analysed: Later, an analysis found about 83 million unique TCR beta chains, and roughly 9.9 million of these were shared. The repertoire was sequenced with immunoSEQ multiplex PCR; TCRdb's copy has only in-frame clones and lacks some. That table furnishes V, J and clone size, whereas the DNA furnished D and trimming. The sample contains more than 100,000 clones, around 60% of which appear only once. The data belong to a study of cytomegalovirus exposure and HLA in healthy donors. Overall study context: Earlier work reported 117 million unique TCR beta sequences from about 170 million T cells. Early released data comprised about 85 million unique TCRs from HLA-typed donors. Study observations and caveats: Earlier results showed most TCR beta V segments being productive about 87% or about 30% of the time.

Germline V gene sequence: CDR1 MNHNS, CDR2 SASEGT. This CDR3 is 17 amino acids long. The V gene lost 2 bases and the J gene lost 2 bases, with 16 bases spanning the gap. The chain uses TRBV6-1 and TRBJ1-5, with D perhaps matching TRBD1 (6 bases). Material: PBMCs. The clonotype comes from a woman aged 50 to 60 in good health and CMV-seronegative. The CDR3 coding sequence is TGTGCCAGCAGTGAATCTAAATACAGGGTACGCAATCAGCCCCAGCATTTT. It translates to CASSESKYRVRNQPQHF.